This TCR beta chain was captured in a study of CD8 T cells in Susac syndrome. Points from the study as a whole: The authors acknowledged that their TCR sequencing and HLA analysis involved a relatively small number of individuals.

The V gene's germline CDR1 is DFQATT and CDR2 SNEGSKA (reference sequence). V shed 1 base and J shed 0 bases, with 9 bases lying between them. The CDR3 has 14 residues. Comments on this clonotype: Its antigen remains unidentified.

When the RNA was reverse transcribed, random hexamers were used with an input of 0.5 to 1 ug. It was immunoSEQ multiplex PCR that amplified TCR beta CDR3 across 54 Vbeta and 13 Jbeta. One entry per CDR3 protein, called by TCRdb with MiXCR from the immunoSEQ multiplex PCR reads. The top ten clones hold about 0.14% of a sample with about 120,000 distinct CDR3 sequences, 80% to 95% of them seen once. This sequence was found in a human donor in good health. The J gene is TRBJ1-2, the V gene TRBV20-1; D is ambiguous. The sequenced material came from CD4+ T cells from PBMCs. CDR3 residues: CSARAAATNYGYTF. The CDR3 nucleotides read TGCAGTGCTAGAGCGGCAGCCACTAACTATGGCTACACCTTC.